A single sample is the source of the 17 T cell receptor beta chains below, sequenced in a study of molecular identifiers for immune sequencing clone quantification. TCRdb re-derived calls from the PCR reads in MiXCR, one entry per CDR3 protein. The profile shows 88,000 or so distinct CDR3 sequences, around a fifth of them singletons. Material: naive CD8+ T cells from blood, with Jurkat cell RNA spiked in. This sample's subset: FACS-sorted CD8+CD4-CCR7+CD45RA+ naive T cells. These receptors came from a human donor in good health. Some libraries in this study had Jurkat cell RNA spiked in.

In its sample, this clonotype was seen many times. V gene TRBV7-9 combines with J gene TRBJ1-1, with 7 bases aligning to TRBD1. CDR1 is SEHNR and CDR2 is FQNEAQ in the germline V gene (reference sequence). The length of the CDR3 is 15 residues. Trimming took 2 bases from V and 4 from J; bases not matched to a gene: 7. In DNA, the CDR3 is TGTGCCAGCAGCTTAATGGGCCAGGGGGTCACTGAAGCTTTCTTT. Its translation: CASSLMGQGVTEAFF. Filled out from reference TRBV7-9 and TRBJ1-1, the complete variable domain reads DTGVSQNPRHKITKRGQNVTFRCDPISEHNRLYWYRQTLGQGPEFLTYFQNEAQLEKSRLLSDRFSAERPKGSFSTLEIQRTEQGDSAMYLCASSLMGQGVTEAFFGQGTRLTVV.

This clonotype was seen many times. This chain uses TRBV7-2 with TRBJ1-5; D not resolved. Trimming removed 1 base from V and 1 base from J, with 8 bases in between. The CDR3 spans 15 residues. Looked up from germline, CDR1 is SGHTA and CDR2 is FQGNSA. CDR3 nucleotides: TGTGCCAGCAGCTTAGATAGTCTGAGCAATCAGCCCCAGCATTTT. It yields the protein CASSLDSLSNQPQHF. Full variable domain (outside the CDR3, taken from reference TRBV7-2 and TRBJ1-5): GAGVSQSPSNKVTEKGKDVELRCDPISGHTALYWYRQSLGQGLEFLIYFQGNSAPDKSGLPSDRFSAERTGGSVSTLTIQRTQQEDSAVYLCASSLDSLSNQPQHFGDGTRLSIL.

This clonotype was detected many times. This chain connects TRBV28 to TRBJ2-7; 10 bases are shared with TRBD1. With V trimmed by 3 bases and J by 2 bases, 7 bases remained unmatched. The CDR3 covers 16 residues. Germline-derived CDR1 and CDR2 are MDHEN and SYDVKM. The CDR3 nucleotides read TGTGCCAGCAGTTTGACAGGACAGGGGGGTGCCTACGAGCAGTACTTC. It yields the protein CASSLTGQGGAYEQYF. The full variable domain, rest sourced from reference TRBV28 and TRBJ2-7, is DVKVTQSSRYLVKRTGEKVFLECVQDMDHENMFWYRQDPGLGLRLIYFSYDVKMKEKGDIPEGYSVSREKKERFSLILESASTNQTSMYLCASSLTGQGGAYEQYFGPGTRLTVT.

To note about this clonotype: Just one base apart from a much larger clone, this may be a read error. The chain uses TRBV30 and TRBJ1-1; no reliable D call. The CDR3 is 13 residues long. The V gene's germline CDR1 is GTSNPN and CDR2 SVGIG (reference sequence). With 4 bases removed from V and 3 bases from J, the gap between germline ends came to 12 bases. In DNA, the CDR3 is TGTGCCTGGATGGTGGTTATGGACACTGAAGCTTTCTTT. Its translation: CAWMVVMDTEAFF.

This clonotype was detected only once. A much larger clone is a single base away; this may be a read error. Because it lacks the conserved phenylalanine or tryptophan at the end, this CDR3 is likely a read error. The chain combines TRBV25-1 with TRBJ2-7, with D possibly matching TRBD2 (5 bases). Looked up from germline, CDR1 is MGHDK and CDR2 is SYGVNS. V dropped 3 bases and J dropped 3 bases, with 15 bases sitting between them. The CDR3 has 15 amino acids. CDR3 region: CASSDPPSGLYEQYL. DNA for the CDR3: TGTGCCAGCAGTGACCCACCGAGCGGCCTCTACGAGCAGTACCTC.

As concerns this clonotype: The junction departs from germline at one end; a sequencing error may be responsible. The rearrangement joins TRBV29-1 to TRBJ2-7, with TRBD2 matching over 11 bases. The CDR3 runs 14 residues. Germline V gene lookup returns CDR1 SQVTM and CDR2 ANQGSEA. The CDR3 protein is CSAKLAGDLYGQYF. DNA of the CDR3: TGCAGCGCCAAACTAGCGGGAGACTTGTACGGGCAGTACTTC.

The chain carries TRBV20-1 and TRBJ2-7; D remains unclear. V was cut by 0 bases and J by 3 bases, with 12 bases left in between. The CDR3 extends over 14 amino acids. Germline lookup yields CDR1 DFQATT and CDR2 SNEGSKA (reference sequence). The CDR3 region has the DNA TGCAGTGCTAGAGATCTGAACACCCTCTACGAGCAGTACTTC. Protein sequence: CSARDLNTLYEQYF.

About this clonotype: A read error may produce the germline difference seen at one junction end. This sequence joins TRBV7-9 and TRBJ1-3; D is ambiguous. The CDR3 runs 15 residues. CDR1 SEHNR and CDR2 FQNEAQ come from the germline V gene (reference sequence). Here the CDR3 reads CASSLISISGNIIYF. As DNA, the CDR3 is TGTGCCAGCAGCTTAATCTCCATCTCTGGAAACATCATATATTTT. The whole variable domain, filled in from reference TRBV7-9 and TRBJ1-3, reads DTGVSQNPRHKITKRGQNVTFRCDPISEHNRLYWYRQTLGQGPEFLTYFQNEAQLEKSRLLSDRFSAERPKGSFSTLEIQRTEQGDSAMYLCASSLISISGNIIYFGEGSWLTVV.

This clonotype showed up just a few times. The chain employs TRBV11-2 and TRBJ2-1; 8 nucleotides line up with TRBD2. The junction had 5 bases not matched to a gene; V was cut back by 3 bases and J by 1 base. The V gene's germline CDR1 is SGHAT and CDR2 FQNNGV. CDR3 length equals 16 residues. The CDR3 reads CASSLSGRGSYNEQFF. The DNA for the CDR3 is TGTGCCAGCAGCTTGTCCGGGAGGGGGTCCTACAATGAGCAGTTCTTC.

In this sample, this clonotype turned up many times. This chain links TRBV6-6 with TRBJ2-7, with 8 bases aligning to TRBD2. J lost 7 bases, V lost 10 bases, and 6 bases had no gene match. The length of the CDR3 is 11 residues. The germline gives CDR1 MNHNY, CDR2 SVGAGI (reference sequence). In DNA form, the CDR3 reads TGTGCCACGCGGGGGGCGGGAGAGCAGTACTTC. This gives the protein CATRGAGEQYF.

The V gene is TRBV7-9, the J gene TRBJ2-7; the D gene is possibly TRBD1 (5 bases). The CDR3 runs to 12 residues. Germline V gene lookup returns CDR1 SEHNR and CDR2 FQNEAQ (reference sequence). V gave up 8 bases and J gave up 3 bases, with 11 bases separating them. CDR3 protein: CASCPDSYEQYF. Here the CDR3 DNA reads TGTGCCAGCTGCCCAGACAGCTACGAGCAGTACTTC.

The J gene is TRBJ2-2, the V gene TRBV28, with 12 bases matching TRBD2. The CDR3 runs 14 residues. In germline, CDR1 is MDHEN, CDR2 SYDVKM. V shed 6 bases, J shed 8 bases, and the junction held 4 bases outside the gene matches. The CDR3 reads CASSRGLAGGELFF. The CDR3 DNA is TGTGCCAGCAGCCGAGGACTAGCGGGAGGGGAGCTGTTTTTT.

The V call is TRBV27, the J call TRBJ2-7; D unresolved. CDR3 length: 14 residues. Trimming took off 3 bases at V and 3 bases at J, with 12 bases between the two ends. Germline CDR1 and CDR2: MNHEY and SMNVEV (reference sequence). CDR3 DNA sequence: TGTGCCAGCAGTTTCCGGCAGACGATCTACGAGCAGTACTTC. It is translated as CASSFRQTIYEQYF.

The sample holds many counts of this clonotype. This rearrangement joins TRBV27 to TRBJ2-3; 7 bases fit TRBD1. V lost 7 bases, J lost 0 bases, and 7 bases stayed unmatched. The germline gives CDR1 MNHEY, CDR2 SMNVEV (reference sequence). The CDR3 sequence is 15 residues long. The CDR3 protein is CASNLGQTSTDTQYF. CDR3 nucleotide sequence: TGTGCCAGCAACCTGGGACAGACGAGCACAGATACGCAGTATTTT.

This rearrangement joins TRBV4-3 to TRBJ2-1; D is uncertain. The germline gives CDR1 LGHNA, CDR2 YSLEER. Trimming cost V 0 bases and J 0 bases, with 6 bases left between them. The CDR3 runs to 15 residues. CDR3 region: CASSQEVSSYNEQFF. CDR3 nucleotides: TGCGCCAGCAGCCAAGAGGTGAGCTCCTACAATGAGCAGTTCTTC.

V usage is TRBV6-2 or TRBV6-3 and J usage is TRBJ2-1; 9 bases align to TRBD2. The CDR3 has 16 amino acids. V shed 4 bases and J 2 bases; nucleotides not matched to a gene: 6. The germline V gene encodes CDR1 MNHEY and CDR2 SVGEGT. CDR3 in amino acids: CASSLGLAPTYNEQFF. CDR3 DNA: TGTGCCAGCAGTTTAGGACTAGCGCCCACCTACAATGAGCAGTTCTTC.

The chain has TRBV27 and TRBJ2-7; D ambiguous. Germline V gene data show CDR1 as MNHEY and CDR2 as SMNVEV (reference sequence). CDR3 length: 14 amino acids. Trimming removed 2 bases from V and 3 bases from J, with 11 bases in between. The CDR3 reads CASSLRSMGYEQYF. CDR3 nucleotide sequence: TGTGCCAGCAGTTTAAGATCAATGGGCTACGAGCAGTACTTC.